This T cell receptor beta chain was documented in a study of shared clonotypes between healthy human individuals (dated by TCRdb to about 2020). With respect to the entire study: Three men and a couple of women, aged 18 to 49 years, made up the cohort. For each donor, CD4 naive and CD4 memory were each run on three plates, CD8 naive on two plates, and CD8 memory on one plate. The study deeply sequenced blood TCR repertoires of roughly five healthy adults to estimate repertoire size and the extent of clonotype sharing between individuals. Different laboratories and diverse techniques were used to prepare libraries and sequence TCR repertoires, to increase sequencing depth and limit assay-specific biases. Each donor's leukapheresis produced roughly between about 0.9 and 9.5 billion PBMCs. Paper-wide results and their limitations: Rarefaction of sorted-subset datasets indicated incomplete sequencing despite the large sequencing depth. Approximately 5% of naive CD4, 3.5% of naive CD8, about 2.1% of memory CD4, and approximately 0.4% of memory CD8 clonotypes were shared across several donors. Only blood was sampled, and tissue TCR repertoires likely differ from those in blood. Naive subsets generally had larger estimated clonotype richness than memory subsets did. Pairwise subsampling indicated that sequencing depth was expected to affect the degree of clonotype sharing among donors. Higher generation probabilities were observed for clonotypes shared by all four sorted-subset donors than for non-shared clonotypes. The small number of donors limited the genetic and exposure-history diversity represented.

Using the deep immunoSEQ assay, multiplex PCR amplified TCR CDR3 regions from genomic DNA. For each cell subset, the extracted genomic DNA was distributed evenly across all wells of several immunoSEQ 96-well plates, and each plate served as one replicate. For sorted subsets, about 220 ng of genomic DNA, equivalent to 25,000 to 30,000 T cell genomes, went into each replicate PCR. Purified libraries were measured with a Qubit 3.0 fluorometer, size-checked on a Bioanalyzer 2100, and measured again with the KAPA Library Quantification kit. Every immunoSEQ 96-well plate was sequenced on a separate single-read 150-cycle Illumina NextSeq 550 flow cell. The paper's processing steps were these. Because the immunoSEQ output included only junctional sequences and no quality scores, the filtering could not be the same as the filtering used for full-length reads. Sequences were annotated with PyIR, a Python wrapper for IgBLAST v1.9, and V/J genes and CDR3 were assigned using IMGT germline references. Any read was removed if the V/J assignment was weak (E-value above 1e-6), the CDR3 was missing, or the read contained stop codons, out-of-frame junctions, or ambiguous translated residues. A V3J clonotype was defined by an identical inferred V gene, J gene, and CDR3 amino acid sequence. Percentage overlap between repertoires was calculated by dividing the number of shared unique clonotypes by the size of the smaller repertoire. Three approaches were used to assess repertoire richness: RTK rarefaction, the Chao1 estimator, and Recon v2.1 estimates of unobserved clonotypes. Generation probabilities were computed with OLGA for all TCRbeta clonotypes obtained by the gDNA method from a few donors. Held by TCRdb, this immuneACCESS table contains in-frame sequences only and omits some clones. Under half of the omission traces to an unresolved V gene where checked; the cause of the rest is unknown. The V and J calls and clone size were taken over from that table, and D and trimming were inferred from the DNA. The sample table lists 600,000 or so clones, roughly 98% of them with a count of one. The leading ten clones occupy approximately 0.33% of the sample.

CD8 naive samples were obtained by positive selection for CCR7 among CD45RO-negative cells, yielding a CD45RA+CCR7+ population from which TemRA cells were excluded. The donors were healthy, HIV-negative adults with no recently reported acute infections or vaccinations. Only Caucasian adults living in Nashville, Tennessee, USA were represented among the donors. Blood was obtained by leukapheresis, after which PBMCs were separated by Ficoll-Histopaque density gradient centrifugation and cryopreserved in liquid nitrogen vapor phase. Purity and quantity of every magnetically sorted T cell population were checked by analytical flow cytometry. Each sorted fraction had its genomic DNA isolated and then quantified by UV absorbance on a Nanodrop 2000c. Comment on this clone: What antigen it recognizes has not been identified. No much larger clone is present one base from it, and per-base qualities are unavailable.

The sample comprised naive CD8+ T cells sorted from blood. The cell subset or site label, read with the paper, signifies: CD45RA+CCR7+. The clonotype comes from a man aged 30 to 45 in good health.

The sequence in DNA is TGCGCCAGCGGATACGGGGAGCTGTTTTTT. The translation is CASGYGELFF. This receptor chain uses TRBV10-2 and TRBJ2-2, with the identity of the D gene unclear. From a lookup of the germline V gene, CDR1 and CDR2 are WSHSY and SAAADI. V sheds 8 bases and J sheds 7 bases, leaving 5 bases between their ends. The CDR3 measures 10 amino acids from cysteine to phenylalanine. CDR3 DNA only is kept here, 30 bases in frame from base 1.